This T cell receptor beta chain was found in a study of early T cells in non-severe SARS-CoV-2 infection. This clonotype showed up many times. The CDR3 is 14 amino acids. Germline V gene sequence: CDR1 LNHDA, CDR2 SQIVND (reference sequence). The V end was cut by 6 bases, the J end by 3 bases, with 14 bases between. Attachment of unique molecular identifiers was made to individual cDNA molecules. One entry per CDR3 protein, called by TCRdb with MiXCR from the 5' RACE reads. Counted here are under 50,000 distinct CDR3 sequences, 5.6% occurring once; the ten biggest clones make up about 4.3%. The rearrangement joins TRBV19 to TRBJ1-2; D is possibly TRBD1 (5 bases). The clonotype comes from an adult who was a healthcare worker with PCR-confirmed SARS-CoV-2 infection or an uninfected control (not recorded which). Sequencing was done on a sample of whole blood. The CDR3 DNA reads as TGTGCCAGTAGCCCGGCGGGGGGAGACTATGGCTACACCTTC. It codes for CASSPAGGDYGYTF.